Included here is one T cell receptor beta chain sequence, with context. The data stem from a study of blood T cell repertoires in COVID-19. Study at large: Acute and convalescent COVID-19 specimens originated in the United States, Italy and Spain. In each case, the material was cDNA or gDNA derived from T cells, B-cell-depleted T cells, or PBMCs.

Per the original data handling: Estimation of nucleated cell counts relied on the amplification of reference gene primers. Generated by immunoSEQ multiplex PCR, the TCRdb table keeps only in-frame clones and is missing some. The V and J calls and clone size were taken over from that table, and D and trimming were inferred from the DNA. This table holds about 80,000 clones, about 87% found once. V lost 4 bases to trimming and J lost 0 bases, with 11 bases between them. The CDR3 is 15 amino acids. CDR1 KGHDR and CDR2 SFDVKD come from the germline V gene. The chain couples TRBV24-1 to TRBJ1-1; D may be TRBD1 (5 bases). Sequencing was done on a sample of peripheral blood. The receptor was isolated from a woman of 80 years or more with acute or convalescent COVID-19. CDR3 nucleotide sequence: TGTGCCACCAGTGACAGGGAAGGCGTGAACACTGAAGCTTTCTTT. Its protein is CATSDREGVNTEAFF.